One sample yielded the 6 T cell receptor beta chains listed below, sequenced in a study of T cell repertoires in cytomegalovirus infection. These receptors have no known antigen. TCRdb processed the reads anew with MiXCR; each CDR3 protein has one entry. Of 650,000 to 850,000 distinct CDR3 sequences listed, 25% to 35% are singletons. The specimen comprised cultured CD8+ T cells from PBMCs, sampled from culture after CMV antigen stimulation. Receptors originate from a human donor in good health (CMV status not recorded). Some clones in this sample may be carry-over from other donors' samples.

This clonotype appeared many times. CDR3 in DNA: TGTGCCAGTAGTATGCGGGGGGGCCTAAGAGGTAGCACAGATACGCAGTATTTT. This codes for CASSMRGGLRGSTDTQYF. The V call is TRBV19, the J call TRBJ2-3; 9 bases fit TRBD2. Trimming at V came to 3 bases and at J to 0 bases, leaving 10 bases not matched to a gene. The CDR3 sequence is 18 residues long. CDR1 is LNHDA and CDR2 is SQIVND in the germline V gene (reference sequence).

The V gene is TRBV2, the J gene TRBJ2-7; D may be TRBD1 or TRBD2 (5 bases each). Germline-derived CDR1 and CDR2 are SNHLY and FYNNEI. CDR3 length: 15 residues. V lost 0 bases to trimming and J lost 3 bases, with 12 bases between them. The CDR3 nucleotides read TGTGCCAGCAGTGAAGCGGGGACGGCTTTCTACGAGCAGTACTTC. It is translated as CASSEAGTAFYEQYF.

A few counts support this clonotype. V usage is TRBV6-2 or TRBV6-3 and J usage is TRBJ1-4; D uncertain. Trimming took 6 bases from V and 8 from J, leaving 19 bases between them. Germline CDR1 is MNHEY and CDR2 is SVGEGT. The CDR3 extends over 15 amino acids. The CDR3, as DNA: TGTGCCAGCAGGGTCTTTGCAGGACCGGAAGAAAAACTGTTTTTT. Translating it yields CASRVFAGPEEKLFF.

The sample holds many counts of this clonotype. The chain combines TRBV12-3 or TRBV12-4 with TRBJ1-5, with unresolved D. V was shortened by 8 bases and J by 3 bases, with 8 bases between the two germline ends. The CDR3 has 12 amino acids. The CDR3 here is CASSEVNQPQHF. CDR3 DNA: TGTGCCAGCTCGGAGGTCAATCAGCCCCAGCATTTT.

This clonotype has a handful of counts. The J gene is TRBJ2-7, the V gene TRBV6-1; D ambiguous. Germline values: CDR1 MNHNS, CDR2 SASEGT. With 2 bases removed from V and 0 bases from J, the gap between germline ends came to 11 bases. The CDR3 consists of 15 residues. The CDR3 DNA reads TGTGCCAGCAGTGAATTCAGGTCCTACTCCTACGAGCAGTACGTC. Encoded protein: CASSEFRSYSYEQYV.

V gene TRBV7-9 combines with J gene TRBJ1-3; D uncertain. CDR3 length equals 15 residues. CDR1 is SEHNR and CDR2 is FQNEAQ in the germline V gene (reference sequence). Trimming shortened V by 1 base and J by 2 bases, and 9 bases separated the two germline ends. The CDR3, as DNA: TGTGCCAGCAGCTTAGATGGGTCCCCTGGAAACACCATATATTTT. Protein sequence: CASSLDGSPGNTIYF.